The 19 T cell receptor beta chains in this list originate from one sample, sequenced in a study of neurological immune-mediated disorders. One entry per CDR3 protein results from TCRdb running MiXCR on the 5' RACE reads. The sample records under 75,000 distinct CDR3 sequences, 5.2% being singletons. The sequencing sample was made of PBMCs. The receptors stem from a human donor with multiple sclerosis. The donor label of this sample is uncertain.

This clonotype occurred many times. This rearrangement joins TRBV5-1 to TRBJ2-1; D remains ambiguous. Germline V gene sequence: CDR1 SGHRS, CDR2 YFSETQ. CDR3 length equals 16 residues. The V end was cut by 3 bases, the J end by 1 base, with 14 bases between. CDR3 coding DNA: TGCGCCAGCAGCTCACGTCTAGTAGGTTCCTACAATGAGCAGTTCTTC. Translated: CASSSRLVGSYNEQFF.

Ten or more counts support this clonotype. V gene TRBV10-3 combines with J gene TRBJ2-4, with D possibly being TRBD1 (7 bases). Trimming removed 0 bases at V and 12 bases at J, with 12 bases between. CDR3 length: 13 amino acids. CDR1 and CDR2 (germline): ENHRY, SYGVKD. The CDR3: CAISESGGQTQYF. The CDR3 coding sequence is TGTGCCATCAGTGAGTCGGGGGGACAGACTCAGTACTTC.

The CDR3 DNA sequence: TGTGCCTCTGCGACAGCCGGAGGATCACCCCTCCACTTT. It codes for CASATAGGSPLHF. J is TRBJ1-6 and V is TRBV30; D possibly corresponds to TRBD1 (5 bases). This CDR3 region has 13 residues. Germline-derived CDR1 and CDR2 are GTSNPN and SVGIG (reference sequence). Trimming removed 7 bases at V and 10 bases at J, with 17 bases between. Combining the CDR3 with reference TRBV30 and TRBJ1-6 gives the whole variable domain SQTIHQWPATLVQPVGSPLSLECTVEGTSNPNLYWYRQAAGRGLQLLFYSVGIGQISSEVPQNLSASRPQDRQFILSSKKLLLSDSGFYLCASATAGGSPLHFGNGTRLTVT.

This chain connects TRBV5-1 to TRBJ2-3; 15 bases align to TRBD2. The CDR3 is 17 amino acids. The V gene end was trimmed by 4 bases and the J gene end by 4 bases; junction bases not matched to a gene: 7. Germline CDR1 SGHRS, CDR2 YFSETQ. The CDR3 DNA reads TGCGCCAGCAGCCCCTGGACTAGCGGGGGGGCTGCAGATACGCAGTATTTT. This encodes CASSPWTSGGAADTQYF. Variable domain in full (rest from reference TRBV5-1 and TRBJ2-3): KAGVTQTPRYLIKTRGQQVTLSCSPISGHRSVSWYQQTPGQGLQFLFEYFSETQRNKGNFPGRFSGRQFSNSRSEMNVSTLELGDSALYLCASSPWTSGGAADTQYFGPGTRLTVL.

This clonotype was detected many times. The chain combines TRBV4-2 with TRBJ2-5; D is unclear. The germline V and J ends were trimmed by 1 base and 2 bases, with 11 bases remaining between them. CDR3 length: 15 residues. Per germline, CDR1 LGHNA and CDR2 YNFKEQ. For the CDR3, the DNA is TGTGCCAGCAGCCAAGGGGCTGCAGATCAAGAGACCCAGTACTTC. Protein sequence: CASSQGAADQETQYF.

This clonotype was seen at least ten times. The chain links TRBV20-1 to TRBJ1-1; possible D gene TRBD1, 5 bases. This CDR3 has 15 amino acids. Germline values: CDR1 DFQATT, CDR2 SNEGSKA (reference sequence). The ends were cut back, 6 bases at V and 0 bases at J, with 17 bases in the middle. The chain's CDR3 is CSALGGMALNTEAFF. For the CDR3, the DNA is TGCAGTGCCCTTGGGGGAATGGCGCTGAACACTGAAGCTTTCTTT.

This clonotype was counted at least ten times. This chain joins TRBV3-1 and TRBJ2-6, with no clear D. In germline, CDR1 is LGHDT, CDR2 YNNKEL (reference sequence). This CDR3 has 17 residues. V was pared by 2 bases and J by 0 bases, with 11 bases between. CDR3 sequence reads: CASSQFSLGSGANVLTF. DNA of the CDR3: TGTGCCAGCAGCCAATTTTCGCTGGGCTCTGGGGCCAACGTCCTGACTTTC.

This clonotype was counted many times. This chain links TRBV4-1 with TRBJ1-2; TRBD1 aligns across 7 bases. The germline CDR1 and CDR2 sequences are MGHRA and YSYEKL. V lost 1 base, J lost 5 bases, and 10 bases stayed unmatched. The CDR3 runs 16 residues. The CDR3 loop reads CASSQARTGKKYGYTF. The CDR3 region has the DNA TGCGCCAGCAGCCAAGCTAGGACAGGCAAAAAGTATGGCTACACCTTC.

This clonotype was counted at least ten times. V usage is TRBV7-9 and J usage is TRBJ2-3; D is possibly TRBD2 (6 bases). The CDR3 consists of 14 residues. V lost 3 bases to trimming and J lost 5 bases, with 12 bases between them. Germline assignment: CDR1 SEHNR and CDR2 FQNEAQ (reference sequence). CDR3 region: CASSFKGGGDTQYF. CDR3 bases: TGTGCCAGCAGCTTTAAGGGAGGAGGAGATACGCAGTATTTT.

This clonotype was seen at least ten times. The V and J genes are TRBV11-2 and TRBJ2-1; 12 positions agree with TRBD2. The J segment lost 8 bases and the V segment lost 3 bases, leaving 8 bases of the junction unmatched. This CDR3 has 16 residues. From germline, CDR1 is SGHAT and CDR2 FQNNGV. The CDR3 spells CASSFPLAGGTDEQFF. CDR3 bases: TGTGCCAGCAGCTTTCCCCTAGCGGGGGGGACGGATGAGCAGTTCTTC.

This clonotype appeared many times. The V call is TRBV20-1, the J call TRBJ1-1; no definite D call. V was cut by 2 bases and J by 4 bases, with 11 bases left in between. The germline V gene has CDR1 DFQATT and CDR2 SNEGSKA (reference sequence). The CDR3 runs 13 residues. CDR3 DNA sequence: TGCAGTGCTAGATTAAGGGAAGTCACTGAAGCTTTCTTT. Protein: CSARLREVTEAFF.

The table lists this clonotype with many counts. V gene TRBV6-5 combines with J gene TRBJ2-2; 9 bases line up with TRBD1. CDR3 length: 16 residues. Germline values: CDR1 MNHEY, CDR2 SVGAGI. V gave up 5 bases and J gave up 6 bases; unmatched junction bases: 10. The CDR3 sequence is CASSPLPGQGSGELFF. CDR3 DNA sequence: TGTGCCAGCAGTCCCCTGCCGGGACAGGGTTCCGGGGAGCTGTTTTTT.

This clonotype has at least ten counts. The genes are TRBV2 and TRBJ1-6; D gene uncertain. CDR1 and CDR2 from the germline V gene are SNHLY and FYNNEI. Trimming removed 7 bases from V and 10 bases from J, with 14 bases in between. The CDR3 extends over 13 amino acids. CDR3 sequence (DNA): TGTGCCAGCAACCGCGAGTATGAATCACCCCTCCACTTT. This gives the protein CASNREYESPLHF.

The chain has TRBV4-3 and TRBJ2-7; 10 bases are shared with TRBD1. This CDR3 contains 16 residues. Per germline, CDR1 LGHNA and CDR2 YSLEER. V lost 0 bases, J lost 5 bases, and 7 bases stayed unmatched. In DNA form, the CDR3 reads TGCGCCAGCAGCCAAGATCCGACAGGGGGCCCGAACGAGCAGTACTTC. Protein sequence: CASSQDPTGGPNEQYF.

This clonotype was seen ten or more times. The genes are TRBV18 and TRBJ1-1, with 7 bases matching TRBD1. J gave up 7 bases and V 1 base, and 9 bases lay outside the gene matches. The V gene's germline CDR1 is KGHSH and CDR2 LQKENI. CDR3 length: 15 amino acids. The CDR3 reads CASSPRSQGLFEAFF. CDR3 DNA sequence: TGTGCCAGCTCACCACGGTCACAGGGGTTGTTTGAAGCTTTCTTT. The full variable domain, rest sourced from reference TRBV18 and TRBJ1-1, is NAGVMQNPRHLVRRRGQEARLRCSPMKGHSHVYWYRQLPEEGLKFMVYLQKENIIDESGMPKERFSAEFPKEGPSILRIQQVVRGDSAAYFCASSPRSQGLFEAFFGQGTRLTVV.

This clonotype came up many times. V and J are TRBV7-9 and TRBJ2-3, with a tentative D call TRBD1 (6 bases). The CDR3 length is 14 residues. Germline V gives CDR1 SEHNR, CDR2 FQNEAQ (reference sequence). Trimming took 2 bases from V and 3 from J, leaving 9 bases between them. The DNA of the CDR3 is TGTGCCAGCAGCTTAAGGGGGTTGACAGATACGCAGTATTTT. Translated, it gives CASSLRGLTDTQYF.

This clonotype came up many times. The chain recombines TRBV15 with TRBJ2-7; TRBD1 matches 8 bases. J was trimmed by 2 bases and V by 5 bases; bases with no gene match: 8. This CDR3 has 15 amino acids. In germline, CDR1 is LNHNV, CDR2 YYDKDF (reference sequence). The CDR3 spells CATSAGGQVTYEQYF. The CDR3, as DNA: TGTGCCACCAGCGCTGGGGGACAGGTGACCTACGAGCAGTACTTC.

This clonotype was counted ten times or more. The chain recombines TRBV7-9 with TRBJ1-5; the D gene is possibly TRBD1 (6 bases). The CDR3 has 15 amino acids. The germline gives CDR1 SEHNR, CDR2 FQNEAQ (reference sequence). The V end lost 5 bases, the J end lost 6 bases, and 17 bases lay between the germline ends. CDR3 loop: CASSPPGGRSQPQHF. For the CDR3, the DNA is TGTGCCAGCAGCCCGCCGGGGGGCAGAAGTCAGCCCCAGCATTTT. Looking up the rest from reference TRBV7-9 and TRBJ1-5 gives the full variable domain: DTGVSQNPRHKITKRGQNVTFRCDPISEHNRLYWYRQTLGQGPEFLTYFQNEAQLEKSRLLSDRFSAERPKGSFSTLEIQRTEQGDSAMYLCASSPPGGRSQPQHFGDGTRLSIL.

This chain joins TRBV18 and TRBJ1-6; 7 bases fit TRBD1. The CDR3 covers 15 residues. After removal of 2 bases from V and 9 bases from J, the junction contained 7 bases not matched to a gene. Germline V gene data show CDR1 as KGHSH and CDR2 as LQKENI. The CDR3: CASSPETGFTSPLHF. The CDR3, as DNA: TGTGCCAGCTCACCAGAGACAGGGTTTACTTCACCCCTCCACTTT.